The clone carrying this TCR beta chain was found a few times. Profiling relied on immunoSEQ multiplex PCR, and the TCRdb table lists in-frame clones only, not all of them. The profile covers 110,000 to 150,000 clones, with roughly 90% appearing a single time and less than 3.5% taken by the ten largest. These data belong to a study of T cell responses to AZD1222 COVID-19 vaccine. CDR3 size: 14 residues. V lost 6 bases, J lost 0 bases, and 12 bases lay in between. Germline assignment: CDR1 SQVTM and CDR2 ANQGSEA. The sequencing here drew on peripheral blood, taken 28 days after the second AZD1222 dose. The V call is TRBV29-1, the J call TRBJ2-1; the D gene is possibly TRBD2 (5 bases). This clonotype was obtained from an adult who received the AZD1222 COVID-19 vaccine. This CDR3 reads CSVPGLLSYNEQFF. The CDR3 nucleotides are TGCAGCGTCCCAGGACTCCTCTCCTACAATGAGCAGTTCTTC.